This TCR beta chain is drawn from a study of cytomegalovirus exposure and HLA in healthy donors. Germline CDR1 and CDR2: SGHTA and FQGTGA. V lost 3 bases and J lost 6; bases outside the gene matches: 5. The CDR3 spans 14 residues. 60 Vbeta and 13 Jbeta primers were used in PCR. Study processing details: Counted up in a later analysis, unique TCR beta chains came to about 80 million, with around 12 million shared. Some clones are missing from TCRdb's copy, which holds only in-frame ones; the method was immunoSEQ multiplex PCR. V, J and clone size are those of that table, while D and trimming were read from the DNA. This sample lists some 41,000 clones; its ten largest clones have 3% to 4.5%. General observations from the study: Another analysis was done later, and it associated roughly 15,000 TCR beta sequences with HLA alleles at 0.05 false discovery rate. Usually a TCR sequence was rare, but some public TCRs were found in many donors. V segments that were indistinguishable, TRBV6-2 and TRBV6-3 among them, were omitted from analysis.

As to this clone: The antigen is unknown.

The receptor's source is a male donor in good health and CMV-seronegative. Sequenced input: PBMCs. The J gene is TRBJ2-3, the V gene TRBV7-3; 8 bases fit TRBD2. The CDR3 here is CASSFGGGTDTQYF. The CDR3 DNA reads as TGTGCCAGCAGCTTTGGCGGGGGGACTGATACGCAGTATTTT.